The 27 T cell receptor beta chains below come from one sample, sequenced in a study of cytomegalovirus exposure and HLA in healthy donors. In the PCR, 60 Vbeta and 13 Jbeta primers were used. Assay: immunoSEQ multiplex PCR; the TCRdb copy retains only in-frame clones and omits some. The sample holds about 160,000 clones, over 70% seen once. Sequencing input: PBMCs. Source of these receptors: a woman in her forties in good health and CMV-seropositive.

This clone was picked up a small number of times. The chain is built from TRBV5-1 and TRBJ2-5; a weak D match, TRBD1 (5 bases). This CDR3 region has 15 residues. V was pared by 10 bases and J by 2 bases, with 21 bases between. Germline CDR1 reads SGHRS; CDR2 reads YFSETQ. The CDR3, as DNA: TGCGCCTGGAAGAAGACAGCTTCGGCGCAAGAGACCCAGTACTTC. Translating gives CAWKKTASAQETQYF.

There are a few counts of this clone. V and J are TRBV9 and TRBJ1-6, with 7 bases matching TRBD1. The V and J ends lost 0 bases and 10 bases, in that order; junction bases with no gene match: 10. The CDR3 consists of 16 residues. Germline assignment: CDR1 SGDLS and CDR2 YYNGEE. The CDR3 spells CASSVAERGGSSPLHF. The CDR3 nucleotides are TGTGCCAGCAGCGTAGCAGAAAGAGGGGGCAGCTCACCCCTCCACTTT.

As to this clone: At one of its ends the junction is not consistent with the germline gene, which may arise from a read error. The chain combines TRBV9 with TRBJ2-1; 9 bases line up with TRBD1. This CDR3 has 14 amino acids. Per germline, CDR1 SGDLS and CDR2 YYNGEE. In nucleotides, the CDR3 is TGTGCCAGCAGCGCTCAGAGCAGACAGGGGGAGCGGTTCTTC. This codes for CASSAQSRQGERFF. The variable domain in full, with the rest retrieved from reference TRBV9 and TRBJ2-1, is DSGVTQTPKHLITATGQRVTLRCSPRSGDLSVYWYQQSLDQGLQFLIQYYNGEERAKGNILERFSAQQFPDLHSELNLSSLELGDSALYFCASSAQSRQGERFFGPGTRLTVL.

This clone was seen a few times. V gene TRBV19 combines with J gene TRBJ1-4; D is uncertain. V lost 3 bases to trimming and J lost 8 bases, with 10 bases between them. The CDR3 totals 13 residues. CDR1 and CDR2 (germline): LNHDA, SQIVND (reference sequence). The CDR3 DNA sequence: TGTGCCAGTAGTATTGCGCGAGGAGAAAAACTGTTTTTT. Translation gives CASSIARGEKLFF. The full variable domain, completed using reference TRBV19 and TRBJ1-4, is DGGITQSPKYLFRKEGQNVTLSCEQNLNHDAMYWYRQDPGQGLRLIYYSQIVNDFQKGDIAEGYSVSREKKESFPLTVTSAQKNPTAFYLCASSIARGEKLFFGSGTQLSVL.

The chain uses TRBV7-6 and TRBJ2-5, with D unresolved. V dropped 1 base and J dropped 2 bases, with 8 bases sitting between them. From germline, CDR1 is SGHVS and CDR2 FNYEAQ. The CDR3 is 14 amino acids. This CDR3 reads CASSLDLGQETQYF. In nucleotides, the CDR3 is TGTGCCAGCAGCTTAGATCTCGGTCAAGAGACCCAGTACTTC.

Here the CDR3 reads CASSYLGQEYEAFF. CDR3 in DNA: TGTGCCAGCAGTTACCTTGGGCAGGAATATGAAGCTTTCTTT. The genes are TRBV6-6 and TRBJ1-1; no definite D call. The germline V and J ends were trimmed by 2 bases and 7 bases, with 14 bases remaining between them. The CDR3 runs to 14 residues. Germline lookup yields CDR1 MNHNY and CDR2 SVGAGI (reference sequence).

The chain carries TRBV19 and TRBJ1-5; D possibly corresponds to TRBD1 (5 bases). The CDR3 covers 15 residues. The V and J ends lost 7 bases and 7 bases respectively, with 20 bases between them. From germline, CDR1 is LNHDA and CDR2 SQIVND (reference sequence). This chain's CDR3 is CASNLMEGKGQPQHF. Here the CDR3 DNA reads TGTGCCAGTAACCTAATGGAGGGGAAGGGCCAGCCCCAGCATTTT.

This clone has a single count. The rearrangement uses TRBV5-8 and TRBJ1-2; D ambiguous. Trimming removed 1 base from V and 4 bases from J, with 5 bases in between. This CDR3 contains 12 residues. Per germline, CDR1 SGHTS and CDR2 YDEGEE. As DNA, the CDR3 is TGTGCCAGCAGCTTGACGGTCTATGGCTACACCTTC. Protein sequence: CASSLTVYGYTF.

The J gene is TRBJ1-1, the V gene TRBV30, with D uncertain. V lost 3 bases, J lost 0 bases, and 8 bases lay in between. This CDR3 region has 13 residues. CDR1 and CDR2 (germline): GTSNPN, SVGIG (reference sequence). The CDR3 nucleotides read TGTGCCTGGAGCCCCACAATGAACACTGAAGCTTTCTTT. As protein: CAWSPTMNTEAFF.

The chain recombines TRBV30 with TRBJ1-2; TRBD1 is a possible D gene (5 bases). Germline values: CDR1 GTSNPN, CDR2 SVGIG (reference sequence). Trimming removed 6 bases at V and 3 bases at J, with 11 bases between. The CDR3 loop spans 12 amino acids. The CDR3 sequence is CACSGGDYGYTF. The CDR3, as DNA: TGTGCCTGCTCCGGGGGGGACTATGGCTACACCTTC.

The V and J genes are TRBV5-1 and TRBJ2-3, with D possibly TRBD2 on 6 matching bases. The ends were cut back, 5 bases at V and 3 bases at J, with 13 bases in the middle. Germline CDR1 is SGHRS and CDR2 is YFSETQ. The CDR3 has 14 amino acids. This CDR3 reads CASSRGGETDTQYF. The CDR3 DNA is TGCGCCAGCAGTAGGGGCGGGGAAACAGATACGCAGTATTTT. Drawing the rest from reference TRBV5-1 and TRBJ2-3, the complete variable domain is KAGVTQTPRYLIKTRGQQVTLSCSPISGHRSVSWYQQTPGQGLQFLFEYFSETQRNKGNFPGRFSGRQFSNSRSEMNVSTLELGDSALYLCASSRGGETDTQYFGPGTRLTVL.

V gene TRBV5-4 combines with J gene TRBJ2-7, with TRBD1 matching 10 bases. V was clipped by 0 bases and J by 4 bases; unmatched bases: 4. CDR3 size: 15 residues. The germline CDR1 and CDR2 sequences are SGHNT and YYREEE (reference sequence). The CDR3 spells CASSLEGGQGYEQYF. The DNA of the CDR3 is TGTGCCAGCAGCTTGGAGGGGGGACAGGGGTACGAGCAGTACTTC.

The V and J genes are TRBV4-1 and TRBJ1-5; D ambiguous. CDR1 is MGHRA and CDR2 is YSYEKL in the germline V gene. This CDR3 has 15 amino acids. V was pared by 0 bases and J by 6 bases, with 12 bases between. The CDR3 nucleotides are TGCGCCAGCAGCCAAGAGGAGGACTCTCTTCAGCCCCAGCATTTT. This sequence encodes CASSQEEDSLQPQHF.

A few counts support this clone. Relative to the germline gene, one junction end is altered; a read error may explain this. The chain carries TRBV6-1 and TRBJ2-3; weak D call: TRBD2 (5 bases). This CDR3 comprises 12 residues. In germline, CDR1 is MNHNS, CDR2 SASEGT. The CDR3 sequence: CASSSNLLTSSF. Written as DNA, the CDR3 is TGTGCCAGCAGTTCGAACCTCCTCACTAGTAGTTTT.

CDR3 in DNA: TGTGCCAGTAGTATAGTAGGGGCGGACTATGGCTACACCTTC. Translated: CASSIVGADYGYTF. J is TRBJ1-2 and V is TRBV19, with D possibly matching TRBD1 (5 bases). The CDR3 has 14 residues. V gave up 1 base and J gave up 3 bases, with 9 bases separating them. Germline V gene data show CDR1 as LNHDA and CDR2 as SQIVND (reference sequence). Complete variable domain (other parts from reference TRBV19 and TRBJ1-2): DGGITQSPKYLFRKEGQNVTLSCEQNLNHDAMYWYRQDPGQGLRLIYYSQIVNDFQKGDIAEGYSVSREKKESFPLTVTSAQKNPTAFYLCASSIVGADYGYTFGSGTRLTVV.

The chain carries TRBV7-9 and TRBJ1-6; maybe TRBD1 (5 bases). CDR1 is SEHNR, CDR2 FQNEAQ, per germline (reference sequence). The CDR3 is 16 residues long. Trimming took 0 bases from V and 6 from J, leaving 12 bases between them. The CDR3, as DNA: TGTGCCAGCAGCTTAGCGAGCGGGGCCGGTAATTCACCCCTCCACTTT. Translated: CASSLASGAGNSPLHF.

This clone has only one observation. One junction end disagrees with the germline gene, perhaps due to a read error. The sample carries other DNA sequences with the same CDR3. V gene TRBV30 combines with J gene TRBJ1-1; 9 bases align to TRBD1. The CDR3 consists of 14 residues. The germline gives CDR1 GTSNPN, CDR2 SVGIG (reference sequence). Here the CDR3 reads CAWNRGRGDTEAFF. CDR3 nucleotides: TGTGCCTGGAACAGGGGGCGCGGGGACACTGAGGCTTTCTTT.

V usage is TRBV2 and J usage is TRBJ2-2; possible D gene TRBD1, 5 bases. The length of the CDR3 is 15 residues. Trimming stripped 4 bases from V and 0 bases from J, with 9 bases between. The germline V gene encodes CDR1 SNHLY and CDR2 FYNNEI. Here the CDR3 DNA reads TGTGCCAGCAGTGCCAAGACAGCGAACACCGGGGAGCTGTTTTTT. Amino acids: CASSAKTANTGELFF.

The chain has TRBV6-1 and TRBJ1-1; 7 bases are shared with TRBD1. J lost 5 bases, V lost 4 bases, and 4 bases had no gene match. In germline, CDR1 is MNHNS, CDR2 SASEGT. The length of the CDR3 is 13 residues. CDR3 loop: CASSGQGLTEAFF. CDR3 nucleotide sequence: TGTGCCAGCAGTGGACAGGGTTTGACTGAAGCTTTCTTT.

This chain connects TRBV6-6 to TRBJ2-7; a weak D match, TRBD1 (6 bases). Looked up from germline, CDR1 is MNHNY and CDR2 is SVGAGI (reference sequence). This CDR3 has 15 residues. Trimming stripped 0 bases from V and 3 bases from J, with 12 bases between. DNA for the CDR3: TGTGCCAGCAGTTACTCCCCGGGACACTACTACGAGCAGTACTTC. Translating gives CASSYSPGHYYEQYF.

The chain uses TRBV4-1 and TRBJ1-1; no firm D call. This CDR3 is built from 15 residues. Germline CDR1 MGHRA, CDR2 YSYEKL. V gave up 3 bases and J gave up 5 bases, with 16 bases separating them. DNA for the CDR3: TGCGCCAGCAGCCATCCCCCAGCCGGGAAGACTGAAGCTTTCTTT. It codes for CASSHPPAGKTEAFF.

This chain links TRBV15 with TRBJ2-7; tentative D call: TRBD2 (6 bases). The germline V and J ends were trimmed by 4 bases and 6 bases, with 10 bases remaining between them. Germline V gives CDR1 LNHNV, CDR2 YYDKDF (reference sequence). The CDR3 has 12 residues. CDR3 nucleotides: TGTGCCACCAGCATGTGGAGGGGCGAGCAGTACTTC. Protein: CATSMWRGEQYF.

This clone was detected only a few times. This chain joins TRBV6-5 and TRBJ2-1, with 7 positions matching TRBD2. Germline V lookup: CDR1 MNHEY, CDR2 SVGAGI. V dropped 6 bases and J dropped 3; count of bases not matched to a gene: 5. The CDR3 covers 14 residues. CDR3 sequence reads: CASSDSGDYNEQFF. The DNA for the CDR3 is TGTGCCAGCAGCGACAGCGGGGACTACAATGAGCAGTTCTTC.

The chain has TRBV2 and TRBJ1-2, with a weak D call TRBD1 (5 bases). CDR1 SNHLY and CDR2 FYNNEI come from the germline V gene. The V gene lost 3 bases and the J gene lost 4 bases, with 12 bases spanning the gap. The CDR3 is 14 amino acids. The CDR3: CASSDSSGIYGYTF. Here the CDR3 DNA reads TGTGCCAGCAGTGATAGCTCAGGGATCTATGGCTACACCTTC.

The chain recombines TRBV5-6 with TRBJ2-5, with 9 bases that match TRBD1. CDR1 and CDR2 (germline): SGHDT, YYEEEE. J gave up 5 bases and V 0 bases, and 5 bases lay outside the gene matches. This CDR3 contains 15 residues. CDR3: CASSLGTGAFETQYF. CDR3 coding DNA: TGTGCCAGCAGCTTGGGGACAGGGGCTTTTGAGACCCAGTACTTC.

The chain links TRBV7-2 to TRBJ1-3; possibly TRBD1 for D (6 bases). V lost 3 bases to trimming and J lost 0 bases, with 9 bases between them. Germline assignment: CDR1 SGHTA and CDR2 FQGNSA. The CDR3 is 15 residues long. The CDR3 protein is CASSLDSHSGNTIYF. The CDR3 region has the DNA TGTGCCAGCAGCTTGGACAGCCACTCTGGAAACACCATATATTTT.

The chain is built from TRBV5-4 and TRBJ1-4; 9 bases agree with TRBD1. CDR1 and CDR2 (germline): SGHNT, YYREEE (reference sequence). V trimming: 5 bases; J trimming: 5 bases; junction bases outside the gene matches: 7. This CDR3 has 15 residues. The CDR3 spells CASSSTGGYNEKLFF. CDR3 DNA: TGTGCCAGCAGTTCGACAGGGGGTTACAATGAAAAACTGTTTTTT.